The next 5 T cell receptor beta chains were all read from a single sample in a study of T cell repertoires in cytomegalovirus infection. No antigens are known for them. TCRdb called the reads again in MiXCR, with one record for every CDR3 protein. The table includes fewer than 1,000,000 distinct CDR3 sequences, 31% detected once. The sequencing here drew on cultured CD8+ T cells from PBMCs, taken from culture after CMV antigen stimulation. Receptor source: a human donor in good health (CMV status not recorded). Some clones in this sample may be carry-over from other donors' samples.

A few counts support this clonotype. V usage is TRBV27 and J usage is TRBJ1-2; D might be TRBD1 (6 bases). The CDR3 is made up of 14 amino acids. Trimming left V 2 bases short and J 8 bases short, with 15 bases between. Germline CDR1 and CDR2: MNHEY and SMNVEV (reference sequence). This CDR3 reads CASSLTRGVVGYTF. The CDR3 DNA sequence: TGTGCCAGCAGTTTAACCAGGGGAGTGGTCGGCTACACCTTC.

This clonotype was recorded at least ten times. The chain is built from TRBV7-9 and TRBJ2-3; 10 nucleotides agree with TRBD1. The ends lost 5 bases at V and 3 bases at J; junction bases unmatched: 8. Germline V CDR1 and CDR2: SEHNR, FQNEAQ (reference sequence). This CDR3 is built from 16 residues. The CDR3 sequence is CASSPRWTGGTDTQYF. In DNA form, the CDR3 reads TGTGCCAGCAGCCCCCGATGGACAGGGGGGACAGATACGCAGTATTTT.

This clonotype was found many times. The chain carries TRBV7-8 and TRBJ2-5, with D perhaps TRBD2 (6 bases). The V gene's germline CDR1 is SGHVS and CDR2 FQNEAQ. The CDR3 spans 14 residues. V was clipped by 5 bases and J by 14 bases, with 24 bases between them. CDR3 DNA: TGTGCCAGCAGCAATGGAGGGTTGGGGTTTTCCGAATACTTC. As protein: CASSNGGLGFSEYF.

This clonotype was observed a few times. The chain employs TRBV4-2 and TRBJ2-7; TRBD1 is a possible D gene (6 bases). The CDR3 sequence is 16 residues long. CDR1 is LGHNA and CDR2 is YNFKEQ in the germline V gene. V dropped 0 bases and J dropped 3 bases, with 15 bases sitting between them. The DNA of the CDR3 is TGTGCCAGCAGCCAAGACGTAACAGGGTCAAACTACGAGCAGTACGTC. This encodes CASSQDVTGSNYEQYV.

On this clonotype itself: The junction and the germline gene differ at one end; a read error may be behind it. This chain uses TRBV9 with TRBJ1-1; TRBD1 matches 11 bases. The CDR3 spans 15 residues. CDR1 and CDR2 (germline): SGDLS, YYNGEE. Here the CDR3 DNA reads TGTTCCAGCAGCGTTTGGGACAGGGGGGACACTGAAGCTTTCTTT. Translation: CSSSVWDRGDTEAFF.